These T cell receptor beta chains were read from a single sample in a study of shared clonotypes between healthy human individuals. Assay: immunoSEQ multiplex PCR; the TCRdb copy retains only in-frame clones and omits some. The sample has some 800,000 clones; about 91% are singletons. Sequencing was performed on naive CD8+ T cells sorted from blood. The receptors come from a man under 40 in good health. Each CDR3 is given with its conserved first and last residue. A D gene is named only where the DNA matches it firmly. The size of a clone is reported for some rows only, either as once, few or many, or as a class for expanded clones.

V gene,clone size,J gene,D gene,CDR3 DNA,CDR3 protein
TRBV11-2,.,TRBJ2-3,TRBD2,TGTGCCAGCAGCTTAGATCGGCTAGCGGGAGGCACAGATACGCAGTATTTT,CASSLDRLAGGTDTQYF
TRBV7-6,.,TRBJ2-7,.,TGTGCCAGCAGCTTAGGGACGTCTGGCGAGCAGTACTTC,CASSLGTSGEQYF
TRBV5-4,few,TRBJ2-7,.,TGTGCCAGCAGCTGGGGGACCTACGAGCAGTACTTC,CASSWGTYEQYF
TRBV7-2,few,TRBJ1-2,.,TGTGCCAGCAGCCCTCCCGGCTACACCTTC,CASSPPGYTF
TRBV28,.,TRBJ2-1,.,TGTGCCAGCAGTTTAAGGTTTTTCAAGCAGTTCTTC,CASSLRFFKQFF
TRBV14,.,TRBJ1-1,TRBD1,TGTGCCAGCAGCCAAGTGGACAGGCGGAACACTGAAGCTTTCTTT,CASSQVDRRNTEAFF
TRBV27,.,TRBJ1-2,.,TGTGCCAGCAGCTCCCTTGAGACAGCTAACTATGGCTACACCTTC,CASSSLETANYGYTF
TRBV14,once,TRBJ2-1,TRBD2,TGTGCCAGCAGCCAGGACCCCTACCTAGCGGACAATGAGCAGTTCTTC,CASSQDPYLADNEQFF
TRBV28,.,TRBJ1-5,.,TGTGCCAGCAGTTTTTTCCGGGACACAAGTTATAGCAATCAGCCCCAGCATTTT,CASSFFRDTSYSNQPQHF
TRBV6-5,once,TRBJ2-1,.,TGTGCCAGCAGTTACTCGATCCCTGGCTCCTACAATGAGCAGTTCTTC,CASSYSIPGSYNEQFF
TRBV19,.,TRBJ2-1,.,TGTGCCAGTAGTATCGACGGGAGCTCCTACAATGAGCAGTTCTTC,CASSIDGSSYNEQFF
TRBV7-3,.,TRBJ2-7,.,TGTGCCAGCAGCTTGACAGCAACCTACGAGCAGTACTTC,CASSLTATYEQYF
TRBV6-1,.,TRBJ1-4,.,TGTGCCAGCAGTGAGACGACTCAAACAGGGATTGCCTTTAATGAAAAACTGTTTTTT,CASSETTQTGIAFNEKLFF
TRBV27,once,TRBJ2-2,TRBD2,TGTGCCAGCAGTTTACCCGGGAGGGCCCACACCGGGGAGCTGTTTTTT,CASSLPGRAHTGELFF
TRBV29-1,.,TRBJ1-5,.,TGCAGCGTCTCCCCCCCCTTTAATCAGCCCCAGCATTTT,CSVSPPFNQPQHF
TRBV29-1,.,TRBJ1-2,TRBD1,TGCAGCGTGGATATACAGGGGGCAATGGGTGGCTACACCTTC,CSVDIQGAMGGYTF
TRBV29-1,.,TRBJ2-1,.,TGCAGCGTTGAAGAAACGGGGGCTCCCGACCCTCTCCGGTTCTTC,CSVEETGAPDPLRFF
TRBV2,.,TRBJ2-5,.,TGTGCCAGGGAGGAGGGGGACAGCGAAGAGACCCAGTACTTC,CAREEGDSEETQYF
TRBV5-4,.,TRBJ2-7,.,TGTGCCAGCAGCTTGACTGGATCCTCCTACGAGCAGTACTTC,CASSLTGSSYEQYF
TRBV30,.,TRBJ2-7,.,TGTGCCTTTCACGGGAGCCCCTCCTACGAGCAGTACTTC,CAFHGSPSYEQYF
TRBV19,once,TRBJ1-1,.,TGTGCCAGTACGCCTGACACGGGCTTGATGAACACTGAAGCTTTCTTT,CASTPDTGLMNTEAFF
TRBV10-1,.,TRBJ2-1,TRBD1,TGCGCCAGCAGTTTGGGGACAGGGGACAATGAGCAGTTCTTC,CASSLGTGDNEQFF